Below, 23 T cell receptor beta chains from the same sample are listed, as sequenced in a study of shared clonotypes between healthy human individuals. Produced via immunoSEQ multiplex PCR; TCRdb's table is partial and in-frame only. The repertoire holds 1.5 million to 2.5 million clones, with less than 95% as singletons. Cells designated naive CD8 were CD45RO-negative and were positively selected for CCR7, with terminally differentiated effector memory CD45RA+ cells excluded. The specimen was naive CD8+ T cells sorted from blood. The receptors shown here come from a young man in good health.

The V gene is TRBV27, the J gene TRBJ2-1; 8 bases are shared with TRBD2. Trimming took 2 bases from V and 9 from J; bases not matched to a gene: 15. Germline V gene sequence: CDR1 MNHEY, CDR2 SMNVEV (reference sequence). The CDR3 consists of 17 residues. In nucleotides, the CDR3 is TGTGCCAGCAGTTTACCGGGGGGGATGGGGCGCCTAGGTGAGCAGTTCTTC. Its translation: CASSLPGGMGRLGEQFF.

This chain links TRBV5-4 with TRBJ2-7, with 7 bases identical to TRBD2. The CDR3 length is 15 residues. V was pared by 4 bases and J by 5 bases, with 12 bases of the junction left unmatched. In germline, CDR1 is SGHNT, CDR2 YYREEE (reference sequence). As DNA, the CDR3 is TGTGCCAGCAGCCCCGCGGGGGATCCAAACCACGAGCAGTACTTC. Translated, it gives CASSPAGDPNHEQYF.

This clone showed up just once. Other DNA sequences within the sample encode an identical CDR3. The chain joins TRBV5-1 to TRBJ1-1; D is unresolved. Trimming took 0 bases from V and 1 from J, leaving 7 bases between them. The CDR3 extends over 14 amino acids. Germline CDR1 reads SGHRS; CDR2 reads YFSETQ. The CDR3 region has the DNA TGCGCCAGCAGCTTGGCCCTTCCGAACACTGAAGCTTTCTTT. It yields the protein CASSLALPNTEAFF.

The chain joins TRBV9 to TRBJ1-1; D uncertain. Trimming cost V 2 bases and J 0 bases, with 11 bases left between them. The length of the CDR3 is 15 residues. The germline gives CDR1 SGDLS, CDR2 YYNGEE. The DNA for the CDR3 is TGTGCCAGCAGCGTGGGCCAGCGAATGAACACTGAAGCTTTCTTT. It encodes CASSVGQRMNTEAFF. The full variable domain, completed using reference TRBV9 and TRBJ1-1, is DSGVTQTPKHLITATGQRVTLRCSPRSGDLSVYWYQQSLDQGLQFLIQYYNGEERAKGNILERFSAQQFPDLHSELNLSSLELGDSALYFCASSVGQRMNTEAFFGQGTRLTVV.

This rearrangement joins TRBV7-9 to TRBJ2-1; 8 positions agree with TRBD2. J lost 7 bases, V lost 3 bases, and 17 bases had no gene match. Germline assignment: CDR1 SEHNR and CDR2 FQNEAQ (reference sequence). The CDR3 runs 18 residues. Here the CDR3 DNA reads TGTGCCAGCAGCTTCCCTATGACTAGCGCCACTCCCTCGAATGAGCAGTTCTTC. Translating it yields CASSFPMTSATPSNEQFF.

For this clone: Other DNA sequences in this sample translate to the same CDR3. This chain connects TRBV30 to TRBJ1-1; 7 bases fit TRBD1. Losses at the gene ends were 0 bases for V and 4 bases for J; bases not matched to a gene: 5. Germline V lookup: CDR1 GTSNPN, CDR2 SVGIG (reference sequence). This CDR3 region has 14 residues. Here the CDR3 reads CAWSVGTGVTEAFF. The CDR3 DNA reads TGTGCCTGGAGTGTAGGTACAGGGGTCACTGAAGCTTTCTTT.

On this clone itself: Relative to the germline gene, one junction end is altered; a read error may explain this. The CDR3, as DNA: TGTGCCTGGAGTTCTGCTGGGACCGTAGTGAGTTTT. It specifies CAWSSAGTVVSF. The chain has TRBV30 and TRBJ1-3, with D possibly being TRBD1 (5 bases). The germline gives CDR1 GTSNPN, CDR2 SVGIG (reference sequence). The length of the CDR3 is 12 residues.

The chain employs TRBV19 and TRBJ2-7; 7 bases agree with TRBD2. CDR3 size: 14 residues. Trimming at V came to 3 bases and at J to 2 bases, leaving 4 bases not matched to a gene. Germline loops: CDR1 LNHDA, CDR2 SQIVND (reference sequence). This CDR3 reads CASSINGLAYEQYF. The CDR3 coding sequence is TGTGCCAGTAGTATTAACGGACTAGCCTACGAGCAGTACTTC.

The chain's CDR3 is CASSRPGQGIGETQYF. In nucleotides, the CDR3 is TGTGCCAGCAGCAGACCGGGACAGGGCATAGGAGAGACCCAGTACTTC. The chain joins TRBV7-9 to TRBJ2-5; 9 nucleotides align to TRBD1. Germline lookup yields CDR1 SEHNR and CDR2 FQNEAQ (reference sequence). The CDR3 length is 16 residues. V was clipped by 5 bases and J by 4 bases; unmatched bases: 11. Full variable domain (outside the CDR3, taken from reference TRBV7-9 and TRBJ2-5): DTGVSQNPRHKITKRGQNVTFRCDPISEHNRLYWYRQTLGQGPEFLTYFQNEAQLEKSRLLSDRFSAERPKGSFSTLEIQRTEQGDSAMYLCASSRPGQGIGETQYFGPGTRLLVL.

DNA for the CDR3: TGTGCCAGCAGATGGGACACCACAGATACGCAGTATTTT. Translating it yields CASRWDTTDTQYF. The rearrangement uses TRBV11-2 and TRBJ2-3; D is perhaps TRBD1 (6 bases). There are 13 residues in the CDR3. The germline V and J ends were trimmed by 6 bases and 2 bases, with 9 bases remaining between them. The germline V gene encodes CDR1 SGHAT and CDR2 FQNNGV.

This chain connects TRBV5-4 to TRBJ2-1; possible D gene TRBD2, 6 bases. The CDR3 has 13 residues. The V gene lost 7 bases and the J gene lost 6 bases, with 14 bases spanning the gap. Germline CDR1 and CDR2: SGHNT and YYREEE (reference sequence). The CDR3 sequence: CASEPGGTNEQFF. The CDR3 DNA follows: TGTGCCAGCGAGCCTGGGGGGACCAATGAGCAGTTCTTC. Complete variable domain (other parts from reference TRBV5-4 and TRBJ2-1): ETGVTQSPTHLIKTRGQQVTLRCSSQSGHNTVSWYQQALGQGPQFIFQYYREEENGRGNFPPRFSGLQFPNYSSELNVNALELDDSALYLCASEPGGTNEQFFGPGTRLTVL.

The table lists this clone with a few counts. The chain joins TRBV11-2 to TRBJ2-7; TRBD2 is a possible D gene (6 bases). This CDR3 comprises 13 residues. V was trimmed by 5 bases and J by 2 bases, leaving 10 bases between them. The germline V gene has CDR1 SGHAT and CDR2 FQNNGV. The CDR3, as DNA: TGTGCCAGCAGCGCGGGAAGGGCCTACGAGCAGTACTTC. Translation: CASSAGRAYEQYF.

The chain combines TRBV28 with TRBJ2-1; 8 bases agree with TRBD2. V dropped 6 bases and J dropped 8; count of bases not matched to a gene: 3. Germline V gene sequence: CDR1 MDHEN, CDR2 SYDVKM. The CDR3 has 12 residues. CDR3 region: CASSLGGDEQFF. CDR3 coding DNA: TGTGCCAGCAGCCTCGGGGGGGATGAGCAGTTCTTC.

This clone appeared a single time. The V and J genes are TRBV6-5 and TRBJ2-5; the D gene could be TRBD1 or TRBD2 (6 bases each). The CDR3 length is 15 residues. The germline V and J ends were trimmed by 3 bases and 5 bases, with 16 bases remaining between them. Germline V gives CDR1 MNHEY, CDR2 SVGAGI. CDR3 sequence: CASSYLPGAGETQYF. The CDR3 nucleotides read TGTGCCAGCAGTTATCTTCCGGGGGCAGGGGAGACCCAGTACTTC.

The count of this clone is one. The chain carries TRBV19 and TRBJ1-2; D call uncertain. V dropped 7 bases and J dropped 2 bases, with 11 bases sitting between them. Germline V gene sequence: CDR1 LNHDA, CDR2 SQIVND (reference sequence). The CDR3 spans 13 residues. CDR3 bases: TGTGCCAGTAAGCCCCATAACAACTATGGCTACACCTTC. Encoded protein: CASKPHNNYGYTF.

V gene TRBV5-4 combines with J gene TRBJ2-3, with TRBD2 matching over 8 bases. This CDR3 contains 15 residues. The germline V gene encodes CDR1 SGHNT and CDR2 YYREEE (reference sequence). Trimming cost V 1 base and J 3 bases; bases outside gene matches: 4. CDR3 loop: CASSLLAGQTDTQYF. The CDR3 nucleotides are TGTGCCAGCAGCTTGTTAGCGGGACAAACAGATACGCAGTATTTT.

This clone showed up just once. An end of the junction differs from the germline gene, which may be a read error. The CDR3 reads CASSFRYGEYNEQFF. The CDR3 bases are TGTGCTAGCAGCTTCCGGTACGGGGAGTACAATGAGCAGTTCTTC. V usage is TRBV7-7 and J usage is TRBJ2-1, with a possible D match to TRBD2 (5 bases). Germline V CDR1 and CDR2: SSHAT, FNYEAQ (reference sequence). The CDR3 extends over 15 amino acids. Full variable domain (missing parts from reference TRBV7-7 and TRBJ2-1): GAGVSQSPRYKVTKRGQDVTLRCDPISSHATLYWYQQALGQGPEFLTYFNYEAQPDKSGLPSDRFSAERPEGSISTLTIQRTEQRDSAMYRCASSFRYGEYNEQFFGPGTRLTVL.

The rearrangement links TRBV4-2 to TRBJ2-1; tentative D call: TRBD1 (6 bases). CDR3 length equals 13 residues. Germline values: CDR1 LGHNA, CDR2 YNFKEQ. Deletions cut 1 base from V and 12 bases from J, with 13 bases between. DNA for the CDR3: TGTGCCAGCAGCCAAGGGTCCCTAGGGGGGCAGTTCTTC. This codes for CASSQGSLGGQFF.

The chain couples TRBV2 to TRBJ2-5; D call uncertain. The CDR3 spans 12 residues. Germline assignment: CDR1 SNHLY and CDR2 FYNNEI. V lost 9 bases and J lost 0, with 8 bases in between. The CDR3 spells CASGEYQETQYF. The DNA for the CDR3 is TGTGCCAGTGGCGAGTACCAAGAGACCCAGTACTTC.

V is TRBV5-4 and J is TRBJ2-3; D ambiguous. The CDR3 is 12 residues long. V lost 4 bases and J lost 4, with 7 bases in between. Germline-derived CDR1 and CDR2 are SGHNT and YYREEE (reference sequence). For the CDR3, the DNA is TGTGCCAGCAGCCGTACTTCAGATACGCAGTATTTT. This gives the protein CASSRTSDTQYF. Full variable domain (outside the CDR3, taken from reference TRBV5-4 and TRBJ2-3): ETGVTQSPTHLIKTRGQQVTLRCSSQSGHNTVSWYQQALGQGPQFIFQYYREEENGRGNFPPRFSGLQFPNYSSELNVNALELDDSALYLCASSRTSDTQYFGPGTRLTVL.

The chain couples TRBV21-1 to TRBJ2-7. TRBV21-1 is shown as a pseudogene. This CDR3 is 14 amino acids long. The CDR3 nucleotides read TGTGCCAGCAGCAAACGGGGCGCTACCTACGAGCAGTACTTC. Translating it yields CASSKRGATYEQYF.

The gene calls are TRBV15 and TRBJ1-1, with a weak D call TRBD1 (5 bases). This CDR3 spans 16 amino acids. Germline V lookup: CDR1 LNHNV, CDR2 YYDKDF (reference sequence). The V and J ends lost 4 bases and 5 bases respectively, with 20 bases between them. The DNA for the CDR3 is TGTGCCACCAGCACCCCGGGGGGGTCGGCGTGGACTGAAGCTTTCTTT. As protein: CATSTPGGSAWTEAFF.

The rearrangement links TRBV27 to TRBJ2-7; TRBD2 aligns across 9 bases. CDR1 and CDR2 (germline): MNHEY, SMNVEV (reference sequence). The length of the CDR3 is 16 residues. The J segment lost 2 bases and the V segment lost 6 bases, leaving 11 bases of the junction unmatched. CDR3 protein: CASSPIGAGGTYEQYF. CDR3 nucleotide sequence: TGTGCCAGCAGCCCCATAGGGGCGGGGGGGACCTACGAGCAGTACTTC.